This TCR beta chain was recorded in a study of cytomegalovirus exposure and HLA in healthy donors. General observations from the study: Among TCR beta chains of equal frequency, HLA-associated ones were more clonally expanded in a later analysis. A later analysis reportedly found fewer N-insertions in an Asian-associated ancestry cluster than the approximately 700-donor mean.

It was with 60 Vbeta and 13 Jbeta primers that the PCR ran. Clones were sequenced by immunoSEQ multiplex PCR, and TCRdb holds only the in-frame ones, with some missing. The data contain tens of thousands of clones, 75% of them singletons. On this clone: What it recognizes is unknown.

There are 13 residues in the CDR3. The ends were cut back, 4 bases at V and 8 bases at J, with 12 bases in the middle. Looked up from germline, CDR1 is SGDLS and CDR2 is YYNGEE. The TCR sequence derives from a woman aged 40 to 50 in good health and CMV-seropositive. The gene calls are TRBV9 and TRBJ2-2, with D unclear. Sequencing was done on a sample of PBMCs. This chain's CDR3 is CASSNDTLGELFF. CDR3 DNA: TGTGCCAGCAGCAATGACACCTTGGGGGAGCTGTTTTTT.